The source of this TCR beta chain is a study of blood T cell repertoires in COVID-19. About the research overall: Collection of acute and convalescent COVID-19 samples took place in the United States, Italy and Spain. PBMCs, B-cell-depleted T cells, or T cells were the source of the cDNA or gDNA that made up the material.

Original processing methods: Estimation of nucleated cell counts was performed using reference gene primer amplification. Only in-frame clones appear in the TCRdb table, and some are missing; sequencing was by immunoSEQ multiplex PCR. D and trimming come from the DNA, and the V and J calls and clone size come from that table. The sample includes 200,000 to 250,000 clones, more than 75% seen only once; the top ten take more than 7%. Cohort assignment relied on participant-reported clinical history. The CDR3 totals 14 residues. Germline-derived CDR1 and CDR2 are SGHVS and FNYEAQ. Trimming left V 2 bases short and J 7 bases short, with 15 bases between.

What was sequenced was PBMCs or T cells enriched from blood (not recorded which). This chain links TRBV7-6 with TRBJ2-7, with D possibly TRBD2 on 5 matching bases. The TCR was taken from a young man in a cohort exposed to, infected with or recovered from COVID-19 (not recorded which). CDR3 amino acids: CASSLKEFTGEQYF. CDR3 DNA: TGTGCCAGCAGCTTAAAAGAGTTTACGGGGGAGCAGTACTTC.